Presented here are 17 T cell receptor beta chains from one specimen sequenced in a study of technical replicates of blood from a few donors. The protocol was immunoSEQ multiplex PCR, while the TCRdb copy is restricted to in-frame clones and leaves out a portion. The table has approximately 94,000 clones, about 96% seen once. Sequenced: T cells isolated from PBMCs. The receptors stem from a human donor in good health.

The gene calls are TRBV28 and TRBJ2-7; 11 positions agree with TRBD2. Germline trimming cut 5 bases from V and 7 bases from J; bases unmatched to any gene: 10. Per germline, CDR1 MDHEN and CDR2 SYDVKM. This CDR3 comprises 15 residues. CDR3 DNA sequence: TGTGCCAGCAGTAAACCACTAGCGGGAGTCTGGGAGCAGTACTTC. This codes for CASSKPLAGVWEQYF.

Worth noting for this clone: Other DNA sequences in the sample encode the same CDR3. V gene TRBV5-6 combines with J gene TRBJ1-5, with D perhaps matching TRBD1 (5 bases). Trimming shortened V by 2 bases and J by 4 bases, and 13 bases separated the two germline ends. This CDR3 region has 15 residues. Germline V gene sequence: CDR1 SGHDT, CDR2 YYEEEE. This CDR3 reads CASSLQDRPNQPQHF. CDR3 nucleotide sequence: TGTGCCAGCAGCTTACAAGACAGACCGAATCAGCCCCAGCATTTT.

This chain uses TRBV19 with TRBJ1-1, with 7 positions matching TRBD1. CDR3 length equals 16 residues. After removal of 5 bases from V and 1 base from J, the junction contained 10 bases not matched to a gene. CDR1 is LNHDA, CDR2 SQIVND, per germline (reference sequence). The CDR3 DNA reads TGTGCCAGTAGTGTGCCGGGACAGAAGACGAACACTGAAGCTTTCTTT. Protein sequence: CASSVPGQKTNTEAFF.

The chain is built from TRBV9 and TRBJ2-1, with 16 bases aligning to TRBD2. Germline CDR1 is SGDLS and CDR2 is YYNGEE. V shed 3 bases and J 1 base; nucleotides not matched to a gene: 7. The CDR3 is 19 residues long. The CDR3 DNA reads as TGTGCCAGCAGCGAAGCCGGGACTAGCGGGAGGGGGTCCTACAATGAGCAGTTCTTC. It is translated as CASSEAGTSGRGSYNEQFF. The full variable domain, with the rest looked up from reference TRBV9 and TRBJ2-1, is DSGVTQTPKHLITATGQRVTLRCSPRSGDLSVYWYQQSLDQGLQFLIQYYNGEERAKGNILERFSAQQFPDLHSELNLSSLELGDSALYFCASSEAGTSGRGSYNEQFFGPGTRLTVL.

This rearrangement joins TRBV5-1 to TRBJ1-1, with 7 bases matching TRBD1. Per germline, CDR1 SGHRS and CDR2 YFSETQ. CDR3 length equals 16 residues. The trim removed 4 bases at V and 0 bases at J, leaving 9 bases unmatched. CDR3 residues: CASSTQGGGMNTEAFF. The CDR3 bases are TGCGCCAGCAGCACCCAGGGGGGTGGAATGAACACTGAAGCTTTCTTT.

The chain carries TRBV19 and TRBJ2-1, with 9 bases lining up with TRBD2. The CDR3 has 15 amino acids. Losses at the gene ends were 0 bases for V and 7 bases for J; bases not matched to a gene: 4. Germline loops: CDR1 LNHDA, CDR2 SQIVND (reference sequence). CDR3 region: CASSIEEGLANEQFF. As DNA, the CDR3 is TGTGCCAGTAGTATAGAAGAGGGACTAGCAAATGAGCAGTTCTTC.

The chain recombines TRBV4-3 with TRBJ1-5; D possibly corresponds to TRBD1 (6 bases). This CDR3 region has 17 residues. Trimming removed 4 bases from V and 0 bases from J, with 16 bases in between. Germline CDR1 LGHNA, CDR2 YSLEER. The CDR3 loop is CASSRVHQGRSNQPQHF. As DNA, the CDR3 is TGCGCCAGCAGCCGGGTTCATCAGGGGCGTAGCAATCAGCCCCAGCATTTT.

Only one count was recorded for this clone. In DNA, the CDR3 is TGTGCCAGCAGTGGGGGACACTCGAGCTCCTACGAGCAGTACTTC. This translates into CASSGGHSSSYEQYF. The J gene is TRBJ2-7, the V gene TRBV2; maybe TRBD1 (6 bases). Trimming shortened V by 4 bases and J by 0 bases, and 13 bases separated the two germline ends. The CDR3 spans 15 residues. Germline V gene sequence: CDR1 SNHLY, CDR2 FYNNEI.

In the case of this clone: Other nucleotide sequences from this sample produce the same CDR3. The chain joins TRBV27 to TRBJ2-1; TRBD1 agrees at 8 bases. The V gene end was trimmed by 6 bases and the J gene end by 7 bases; junction bases not matched to a gene: 8. This CDR3 is built from 14 residues. CDR1 is MNHEY and CDR2 is SMNVEV in the germline V gene (reference sequence). CDR3 nucleotides: TGTGCCAGCAGCTCCGGGACAGGCGGGAATGAGCAGTTCTTC. It yields the protein CASSSGTGGNEQFF.

The genes are TRBV27 and TRBJ1-2; 8 positions match TRBD1. CDR1 and CDR2 (germline): MNHEY, SMNVEV (reference sequence). This CDR3 is 13 amino acids long. The V segment lost 2 bases and the J segment 8 bases; nucleotides outside the gene matches: 4. This CDR3 is CASSLDRGKGYTF. The CDR3 DNA reads TGTGCCAGCAGTTTAGACAGGGGAAAGGGCTACACCTTC.

The V call is TRBV15, the J call TRBJ1-2; unclear D gene. CDR1 is LNHNV, CDR2 YYDKDF, per germline (reference sequence). The CDR3 is made up of 16 amino acids. The V and J ends lost 0 bases and 6 bases respectively, with 17 bases between them. This chain's CDR3 is CATSRDPGARIHGYTF. The CDR3 DNA follows: TGTGCCACCAGCAGAGATCCGGGAGCTCGTATTCATGGCTACACCTTC.

The rearrangement links TRBV18 to TRBJ1-5, with D uncertain. V was shortened by 5 bases and J by 0 bases, with 8 bases between the two germline ends. Germline CDR1 is KGHSH and CDR2 is LQKENI. The CDR3 is made up of 14 amino acids. CDR3 loop: CASSAGNSNQPQHF. The CDR3 DNA follows: TGTGCCAGCTCAGCCGGGAATAGCAATCAGCCCCAGCATTTT.

The chain employs TRBV29-1 and TRBJ1-2, with a weak D call TRBD1 (6 bases). CDR1 and CDR2 (germline): SQVTM, ANQGSEA. Trimming left V 5 bases short and J 5 bases short, with 9 bases between. This CDR3 region has 11 residues. The DNA for the CDR3 is TGCAGCGTTCGACAGGATTATGGCTACACCTTC. Its translation: CSVRQDYGYTF.

This clone was detected once. V gene TRBV27 combines with J gene TRBJ2-7, with 11 bases identical to TRBD2. Trimming removed 7 bases from V and 0 bases from J; junction bases left unmatched: 11. The CDR3 has 17 amino acids. The germline CDR1 and CDR2 sequences are MNHEY and SMNVEV (reference sequence). CDR3 amino acids: CASNPGLAERSSYEQYF. The CDR3 DNA follows: TGTGCCAGCAACCCGGGACTAGCGGAAAGGAGCTCCTACGAGCAGTACTTC.

The count of this clone is one. The chain uses TRBV9 and TRBJ1-2, with 7 nucleotides matching TRBD1. The CDR3 length is 14 residues. The germline V gene has CDR1 SGDLS and CDR2 YYNGEE. Trimming took 4 bases from V and 7 from J; bases not matched to a gene: 10. The CDR3 protein is CASSFQTGKGGYTF. CDR3 bases: TGTGCCAGCAGCTTTCAGACAGGGAAGGGTGGCTACACCTTC.

This sequence joins TRBV5-1 and TRBJ2-2; D call uncertain. The CDR3 has 12 amino acids. V was trimmed by 3 bases and J by 5 bases, leaving 5 bases between them. From germline, CDR1 is SGHRS and CDR2 YFSETQ. CDR3 protein: CASSSETGELFF. In DNA form, the CDR3 reads TGCGCCAGCAGCTCAGAAACCGGGGAGCTGTTTTTT.

The chain recombines TRBV11-2 with TRBJ2-3, with 7 bases identical to TRBD2. This CDR3 spans 15 amino acids. Germline values: CDR1 SGHAT, CDR2 FQNNGV. The J segment lost 2 bases and the V segment lost 1 base, leaving 3 bases of the junction unmatched. CDR3 sequence reads: CASSLGLAVTDTQYF. The CDR3 DNA follows: TGTGCCAGCAGCTTAGGGCTAGCGGTCACAGATACGCAGTATTTT.